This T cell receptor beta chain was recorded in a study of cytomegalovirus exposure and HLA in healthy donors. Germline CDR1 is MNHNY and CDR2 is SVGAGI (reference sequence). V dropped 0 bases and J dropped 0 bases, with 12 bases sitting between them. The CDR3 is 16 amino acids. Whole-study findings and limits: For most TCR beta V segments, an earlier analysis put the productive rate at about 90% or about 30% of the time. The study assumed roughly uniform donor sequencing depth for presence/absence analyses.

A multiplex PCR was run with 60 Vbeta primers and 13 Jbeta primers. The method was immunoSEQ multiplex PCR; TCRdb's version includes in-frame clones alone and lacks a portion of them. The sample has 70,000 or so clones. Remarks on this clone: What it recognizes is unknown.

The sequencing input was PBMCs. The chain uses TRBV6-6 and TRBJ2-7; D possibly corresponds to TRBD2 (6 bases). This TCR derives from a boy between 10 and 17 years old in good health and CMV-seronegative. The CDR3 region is CASSYSGLPSSYEQYF. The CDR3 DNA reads TGTGCCAGCAGTTACTCGGGACTCCCAAGCTCCTACGAGCAGTACTTC.